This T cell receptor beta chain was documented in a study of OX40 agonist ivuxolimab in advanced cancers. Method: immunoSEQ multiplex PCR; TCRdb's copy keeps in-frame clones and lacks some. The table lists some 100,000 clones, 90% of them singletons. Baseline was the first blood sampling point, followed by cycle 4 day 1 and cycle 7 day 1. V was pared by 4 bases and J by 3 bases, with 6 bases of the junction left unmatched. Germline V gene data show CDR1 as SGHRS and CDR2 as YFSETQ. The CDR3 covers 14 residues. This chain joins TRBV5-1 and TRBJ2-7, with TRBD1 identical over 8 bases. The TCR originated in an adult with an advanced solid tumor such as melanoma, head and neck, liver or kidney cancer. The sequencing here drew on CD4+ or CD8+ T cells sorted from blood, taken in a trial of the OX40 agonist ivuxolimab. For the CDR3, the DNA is TGCGCCAGCAGCAGAGGACAGGGACACTACGAGCAGTACTTC. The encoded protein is CASSRGQGHYEQYF.